Sequencing of this T cell receptor (beta chain) was carried out in a study of long-term antiretroviral therapy in people with HIV. Whole-study results and caveats: Transplant donor controls retained higher diversity, though diversity increased after ART.

Trimming left V 2 bases short and J 5 bases short, with 7 bases between. This CDR3 comprises 13 residues. The germline V gene encodes CDR1 MNHEY and CDR2 SVGAGI. The libraries were made with immunoSEQ v3.0 at survey level. Assay used: immunoSEQ multiplex PCR; TCRdb lists only in-frame clones, some missing. The repertoire holds some 20,000 clones, with 78% as singletons. This clone was counted only a few times. The target antigen is unknown. The TCR originated in a woman aged 40-49 years with HIV. J is TRBJ1-5 and V is TRBV6-5; D call uncertain. Specimen: unsorted PBMCs, collected at the start of antiretroviral therapy, before treatment. Written as DNA, the CDR3 is TGTGCCAGCAGTTACGACGGGTATCAGCCCCAGCATTTT. This codes for CASSYDGYQPQHF.